This entry lists 31 T cell receptor beta chains sequenced from one sample in a study of CD8 T cells in ankylosing spondylitis. TCRdb analysed the 5' RACE reads with MiXCR anew, one entry per CDR3 protein. The sample consists of some 220,000 distinct CDR3 sequences, about 10% of them appearing once. Sequenced material: blood, either unsorted or a sorted T cell fraction (not recorded which). The receptors derive from a male donor with ankylosing spondylitis or in good health (not recorded which).

The rearrangement links TRBV5-5 to TRBJ1-2, with D possibly matching TRBD1 (6 bases). The ends were cut back, 0 bases at V and 8 bases at J, with 11 bases in the middle. Germline V gives CDR1 SGHKS, CDR2 YYEKEE (reference sequence). CDR3 length: 13 amino acids. CDR3: CASSLASGQGYTF. The CDR3 nucleotides are TGTGCCAGCAGCTTGGCCTCGGGACAAGGCTACACCTTC.

This chain uses TRBV30 with TRBJ1-4; D is unclear. This CDR3 is built from 13 residues. V was trimmed by 0 bases and J by 5 bases, leaving 7 bases between them. Germline lookup yields CDR1 GTSNPN and CDR2 SVGIG (reference sequence). CDR3 nucleotides: TGTGCCTGGAGTGTCCCTTCGAATGAAAAACTGTTTTTT. This translates into CAWSVPSNEKLFF.

This clonotype was observed at least ten times. The V call is TRBV27, the J call TRBJ2-3; D ambiguous. V was trimmed by 6 bases and J by 4 bases, leaving 8 bases between them. Germline loops: CDR1 MNHEY, CDR2 SMNVEV (reference sequence). CDR3 size: 12 residues. The CDR3 DNA is TGTGCCAGCAGCCTACCCCCAGATACGCAGTATTTT. Residues: CASSLPPDTQYF.

This clonotype was counted many times. V is TRBV12-3 or TRBV12-4 and J is TRBJ2-5; 7 nucleotides align to TRBD2. V lost 3 bases and J lost 4; bases outside the gene matches: 8. The CDR3 totals 15 residues. DNA of the CDR3: TGTGCCAGCAGTTTCGGTGGGGGGGTAGCAGAGACCCAGTACTTC. It yields the protein CASSFGGGVAETQYF.

The table lists this clonotype with many counts. The chain recombines TRBV29-1 with TRBJ1-2, with D possibly matching TRBD1 (6 bases). Deletions cut 3 bases from V and 10 bases from J, with 12 bases between. The CDR3 extends over 11 amino acids. CDR1 and CDR2 (germline): SQVTM, ANQGSEA. This CDR3 reads CSVDPQGVYTF. The CDR3 nucleotides read TGCAGCGTTGATCCACAGGGTGTCTACACCTTC.

Details on this clonotype: One end of the junction varies from germline; a read error may be responsible. The rearrangement uses TRBV5-1 and TRBJ2-1; 8 bases match TRBD2. This CDR3 is built from 14 residues. The germline V gene has CDR1 SGHRS and CDR2 YFSETQ. The CDR3 DNA reads as TGCGCCAGCAATGGACTAGCCGGGGATCCTGAGCAATTCTTC. Its protein product is CASNGLAGDPEQFF.

In its sample, this clonotype was seen a few times. The CDR3 DNA follows: TGTGCCAGCAGCTTAGCGCCCGGGACAGGGAAAAACATTCAGTACTTC. This gives the protein CASSLAPGTGKNIQYF. J is TRBJ2-4 and V is TRBV7-9; 9 positions agree with TRBD1. With 0 bases clipped from V and 4 bases from J, the junction kept 4 bases outside the gene matches. This CDR3 has 16 amino acids. CDR1 and CDR2 from the germline V gene are SEHNR and FQNEAQ (reference sequence).

This clonotype has a count of ten or more. This chain joins TRBV30 and TRBJ1-5; TRBD1 matches at 7 bases. J gave up 11 bases and V 1 base, and 5 bases lay outside the gene matches. Germline CDR1 is GTSNPN and CDR2 is SVGIG (reference sequence). CDR3 size: 12 residues. CDR3 nucleotides: TGTGCCTGGAGTGACAGGGGCATGGCCCAGCATTTT. It is translated as CAWSDRGMAQHF.

This clonotype has ten or more counts. The chain has TRBV6-2 or TRBV6-3 and TRBJ2-3, with D tentatively TRBD2 (6 bases). V was pared by 2 bases and J by 4 bases, with 16 bases between. The CDR3 extends over 16 amino acids. In germline, CDR1 is MNHEY, CDR2 SVGEGT. The CDR3 region is CASSYGGISAPDTQYF. The CDR3 bases are TGTGCCAGCAGTTACGGGGGGATTTCAGCTCCAGATACGCAGTATTTT.

This clonotype was seen many times. V usage is TRBV28 and J usage is TRBJ2-7; TRBD1 might be the D (6 bases). V was clipped by 6 bases and J by 2 bases, with 20 bases between them. Germline V gene data show CDR1 as MDHEN and CDR2 as SYDVKM. The CDR3 totals 16 residues. The CDR3 is CASRSTGSGNPYEQYF. DNA of the CDR3: TGTGCCAGCAGGAGTACAGGGTCGGGGAACCCCTACGAGCAGTACTTC.

This sequence joins TRBV15 and TRBJ2-7; 7 positions agree with TRBD1. V was clipped by 0 bases and J by 2 bases; unmatched bases: 10. CDR1 and CDR2 (germline): LNHNV, YYDKDF (reference sequence). The CDR3 contains 17 residues. CDR3 sequence reads: CATSRDVPGTATYEQYF. As DNA, the CDR3 is TGTGCCACCAGCAGAGATGTCCCCGGGACAGCCACCTACGAGCAGTACTTC.

The chain links TRBV19 to TRBJ1-6, with no clear D. V dropped 8 bases and J dropped 11 bases, with 16 bases sitting between them. Germline-derived CDR1 and CDR2 are LNHDA and SQIVND (reference sequence). CDR3 length: 13 amino acids. The chain's CDR3 is CASSAGVPTPLHF. The CDR3 region has the DNA TGTGCCAGTTCGGCCGGGGTTCCCACACCCCTCCACTTT.

This clonotype was seen at least ten times. This rearrangement joins TRBV5-1 to TRBJ2-3; D ambiguous. Germline V CDR1 and CDR2: SGHRS, YFSETQ. The CDR3 is made up of 15 amino acids. The germline V and J ends were trimmed by 4 bases and 5 bases, with 17 bases remaining between them. The CDR3: CASSLGTRHLDTQYF. CDR3 nucleotide sequence: TGCGCCAGCAGCCTCGGCACCCGTCATTTAGATACGCAGTATTTT.

This clonotype was counted a few times. V gene TRBV30 combines with J gene TRBJ1-1; D might be TRBD1 (5 bases). V was cut by 1 base and J by 8 bases, with 8 bases left in between. The CDR3 is 11 residues long. Germline loops: CDR1 GTSNPN, CDR2 SVGIG (reference sequence). The CDR3 nucleotides read TGTGCCTGGAGTGCCGGGGGGGAAGCTTTCTTT. The encoded protein is CAWSAGGEAFF.

This clonotype was found a few times. V gene TRBV11-1 combines with J gene TRBJ2-2; 13 nucleotides line up with TRBD2. CDR3 length: 21 amino acids. Trimming at V came to 7 bases and at J to 6 bases, leaving 23 bases not matched to a gene. Looked up from germline, CDR1 is SGHAT and CDR2 is FQDESV (reference sequence). This CDR3 reads CASIKMWDGRGLAGVSGELFF. The CDR3 coding sequence is TGTGCCAGCATTAAGATGTGGGACGGCCGCGGACTAGCGGGAGTCTCCGGGGAGCTGTTTTTT.

This clonotype was seen at least ten times. CDR3 nucleotides: TGTGCCAGCAGCCAAGAGCGAGGGGCGGCTAATGAAAAACTGTTTTTT. It codes for CASSQERGAANEKLFF. This chain uses TRBV4-2 with TRBJ1-4; a weak D match, TRBD1 (5 bases). The CDR3 sequence is 16 residues long. V gave up 0 bases and J gave up 3 bases, with 11 bases separating them. Per the germline V gene, CDR1 is LGHNA and CDR2 is YNFKEQ.

In this sample, this clonotype turned up many times. CDR3 DNA sequence: TGCAGTGCTAGAGATCGGGAGACAGTGCAGTATTTT. Translating gives CSARDRETVQYF. V usage is TRBV20-1 and J usage is TRBJ2-3; D may be TRBD2 (6 bases). V lost 0 bases to trimming and J lost 11 bases, with 12 bases between them. CDR1 and CDR2 (germline): DFQATT, SNEGSKA (reference sequence). The CDR3 sequence is 12 residues long.

The chain carries TRBV5-1 and TRBJ2-1; 7 bases are shared with TRBD2. This CDR3 spans 16 amino acids. The germline V gene encodes CDR1 SGHRS and CDR2 YFSETQ. The ends lost 4 bases at V and 2 bases at J; junction bases unmatched: 9. The CDR3 sequence is CASSGRERDAYNEQFF. CDR3 in DNA: TGCGCCAGCAGCGGCCGGGAGCGGGATGCCTACAATGAGCAGTTCTTC.

At least ten counts were recorded for this clonotype. This rearrangement joins TRBV5-1 to TRBJ2-3; TRBD1 might be the D (7 bases). Germline CDR1 reads SGHRS; CDR2 reads YFSETQ. The CDR3 loop spans 15 amino acids. V was trimmed by 4 bases and J by 2 bases, leaving 14 bases between them. The CDR3 region is CASSRRDRNTDTQYF. The CDR3 DNA follows: TGCGCCAGCAGCAGGAGGGACAGAAACACAGATACGCAGTATTTT.

This clonotype was found a few times. The junction departs from germline at one end; a sequencing error may be responsible. The chain joins TRBV20-1 to TRBJ1-1; D ambiguous. CDR3 length: 15 amino acids. Germline loops: CDR1 DFQATT, CDR2 SNEGSKA (reference sequence). Written as DNA, the CDR3 is TGCTGTGCTAGAGATTGGGCACCGAGGAGCACTGAAGCTTTCTTT. The encoded protein is CCARDWAPRSTEAFF.

This clonotype was observed a few times. The chain joins TRBV7-7 to TRBJ2-1; 7 positions agree with TRBD2. V shed 5 bases and J 1 base; nucleotides not matched to a gene: 11. CDR3 size: 17 residues. The germline gives CDR1 SSHAT, CDR2 FNYEAQ (reference sequence). DNA for the CDR3: TGTGCCAGCAGCCCCGCTCGAGGGAGGGATTCCTACAATGAGCAGTTCTTC. It specifies CASSPARGRDSYNEQFF.

This clonotype was seen repeatedly, ten times or more. The junction differs from germline at one of its ends, possibly a read error. The J gene is TRBJ2-5, the V gene TRBV4-1, with D maybe TRBD2 (5 bases). CDR3 size: 13 residues. Germline values: CDR1 MGHRA, CDR2 YSYEKL. For the CDR3, the DNA is TGTGCCAGCAGTTTCCCGGGACAAGAGACCCAGTACTTC. This gives the protein CASSFPGQETQYF.

This clonotype was counted at least ten times. The chain couples TRBV5-5 to TRBJ1-1; D call uncertain. The CDR3 has 14 amino acids. V lost 1 base and J lost 0, with 7 bases in between. Per the germline V gene, CDR1 is SGHKS and CDR2 is YYEKEE (reference sequence). The CDR3 region is CASSLPGVNTEAFF. CDR3 sequence (DNA): TGTGCCAGCAGCTTGCCCGGGGTGAACACTGAAGCTTTCTTT.

The J gene is TRBJ2-6, the V gene TRBV10-3, with a possible D match to TRBD1 (6 bases). Germline V gene data show CDR1 as ENHRY and CDR2 as SYGVKD. The V end lost 7 bases, the J end lost 0 bases, and 13 bases lay between the germline ends. The length of the CDR3 is 16 residues. The chain's CDR3 is CAINRDGLSGANVLTF. For the CDR3, the DNA is TGTGCCATCAACAGGGACGGCCTCTCTGGGGCCAACGTCCTGACTTTC.

The J gene is TRBJ2-7, the V gene TRBV7-9, with 7 bases that match TRBD2. V gave up 4 bases and J gave up 7 bases; unmatched junction bases: 13. The CDR3 totals 15 residues. The V gene's germline CDR1 is SEHNR and CDR2 FQNEAQ (reference sequence). CDR3 DNA: TGTGCCAGCAGCTCAAACCTTCGGGGGAGGGGAGAGCAGTACTTC. Protein: CASSSNLRGRGEQYF.

There are many counts of this clonotype. The J gene is TRBJ2-3, the V gene TRBV12-5; TRBD2 agrees at 9 bases. V shed 1 base and J 2 bases; nucleotides not matched to a gene: 4. CDR1 LGHNT and CDR2 FRNRAP come from the germline V gene. The CDR3 has 16 residues. The CDR3 loop reads CASGLGLAAHTDTQYF. The CDR3 DNA sequence: TGTGCTAGTGGTTTGGGACTAGCGGCACACACAGATACGCAGTATTTT.

This clonotype was recorded at least ten times. V usage is TRBV5-1 and J usage is TRBJ1-4, with D perhaps TRBD1 (5 bases). From germline, CDR1 is SGHRS and CDR2 YFSETQ. There are 14 residues in the CDR3. The germline V and J ends were trimmed by 2 bases and 2 bases, with 7 bases remaining between them. The chain's CDR3 is CASSFEGTNEKLFF. The CDR3 DNA reads as TGCGCCAGCAGCTTTGAGGGGACTAATGAAAAACTGTTTTTT.

J is TRBJ1-1 and V is TRBV29-1; 7 nucleotides match TRBD1. V trimming: 5 bases; J trimming: 0 bases; junction bases outside the gene matches: 9. The CDR3 runs to 15 residues. Germline V gene sequence: CDR1 SQVTM, CDR2 ANQGSEA. The CDR3 sequence is CSVRDRRKMNTEAFF. The CDR3 DNA reads as TGCAGCGTTCGGGACAGAAGGAAGATGAACACTGAAGCTTTCTTT.

The table lists this clonotype with many counts. The CDR3: CASSSIVLASSTDTQYF. CDR3 in DNA: TGTGCCAGCAGCTCTATCGTACTAGCATCTAGCACAGATACGCAGTATTTT. This sequence joins TRBV7-2 and TRBJ2-3, with D perhaps TRBD2 (6 bases). Germline V lookup: CDR1 SGHTA, CDR2 FQGNSA. V gave up 4 bases and J gave up 0 bases, with 17 bases separating them. The CDR3 totals 17 residues.

Concerning this clonotype: This may arise from a read error, as a much more abundant clone is one base away. The chain recombines TRBV29-1 with TRBJ2-7; D is possibly TRBD2 (5 bases). The CDR3 runs to 15 residues. Germline V gene lookup returns CDR1 SQVTM and CDR2 ANQGSEA. CDR3 loop: CSVEGVGALSHEQYF. CDR3 nucleotide sequence: TGCAGCGTTGAAGGGGTGGGAGCCCTCTCCCACGAGCAGTACTTC.

In its sample, this clonotype was seen many times. This rearrangement joins TRBV30 to TRBJ1-5, with D unresolved. The CDR3 is made up of 13 amino acids. Germline CDR1 and CDR2: GTSNPN and SVGIG (reference sequence). The V end lost 2 bases, the J end lost 7 bases, and 12 bases lay between the germline ends. CDR3 residues: CAWSPGGGQPQHF. Here the CDR3 DNA reads TGTGCCTGGAGTCCCGGAGGCGGGCAGCCCCAGCATTTT.